This TCR beta chain was sequenced during a study of T cell repertoires in cytomegalovirus infection. Study as a whole: Used in the study were CMV epitopes, some recently identified and HLA-C-restricted, others well-studied and HLA-B-restricted.

CDR1 and CDR2 from the germline V gene are MNHNS and SASEGT. The CDR3 covers 14 residues. The V and J ends lost 7 bases and 8 bases respectively, with 20 bases between them. This clonotype was found a few times. The antigen remains unidentified. MiXCR, run by TCRdb on the reads, gives a single entry per CDR3 protein. The table includes fewer than 950,000 distinct CDR3 sequences, 30% to 35% detected once. The receptor's source is a human donor in good health (CMV status not recorded). Some clones in this sample may be carry-over from other donors' samples. This sample comprised cultured CD8+ T cells from PBMCs, obtained from culture after CMV antigen stimulation. This chain connects TRBV6-1 to TRBJ1-2, with D perhaps TRBD1 (5 bases). Here the CDR3 reads CASTHPGGGSGYTF. For the CDR3, the DNA is TGTGCCAGCACCCACCCCGGGGGGGGAAGCGGCTACACCTTC.